This TCR beta chain was identified during a study of CD8+CD57+ T cells in acquired aplastic anemia. General observations from the study: Patients had roughly 30 CD8+ CDR3 sequences in common with controls (the shared set).

CDR3 and TCR beta VDJ profiling relied on genomic DNA as the template. TCRdb called the reads again in MiXCR, with one record for every CDR3 protein. The table lists over 150,000 distinct CDR3 sequences, around 40% of them singletons, with over 0.95% in the top ten. A note on this clonotype: Antigen specificity is unknown.

With 0 bases clipped from V and 8 bases from J, the junction kept 18 bases outside the gene matches. Germline assignment: CDR1 SGHDT and CDR2 YYEEEE. The length of the CDR3 is 18 residues. The specimen was sorted CD4+, CD8+, or CD8+CD57+ T cells (not recorded which) from PBMCs. The J gene is TRBJ1-2, the V gene TRBV5-6; 8 bases are shared with TRBD1. The TCR originated in a human donor in good health. CDR3 DNA: TGTGCCAGCAGCTTGGTAGGGGCCCAGGGGGCTGGTCCGCGGGGCTACACCTTC. As protein: CASSLVGAQGAGPRGYTF.